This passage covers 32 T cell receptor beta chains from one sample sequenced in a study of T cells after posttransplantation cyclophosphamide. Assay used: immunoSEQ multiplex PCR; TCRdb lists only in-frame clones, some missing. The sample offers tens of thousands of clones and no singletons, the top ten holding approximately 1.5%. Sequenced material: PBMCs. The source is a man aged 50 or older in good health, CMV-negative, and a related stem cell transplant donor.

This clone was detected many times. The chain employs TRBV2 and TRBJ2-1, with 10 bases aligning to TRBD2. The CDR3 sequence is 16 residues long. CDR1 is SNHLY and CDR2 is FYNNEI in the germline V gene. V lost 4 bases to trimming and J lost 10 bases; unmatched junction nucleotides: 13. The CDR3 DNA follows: TGTGCCAGCAGTGCGAGCGCTAGCGGGGGTAGAGGAGAGCAGTTCTTC. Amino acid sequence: CASSASASGGRGEQFF. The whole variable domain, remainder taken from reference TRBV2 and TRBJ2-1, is EPEVTQTPSHQVTQMGQEVILRCVPISNHLYFYWYRQILGQKVEFLVSFYNNEISEKSEIFDDQFSVERPDGSNFTLKIRSTKLEDSAMYFCASSASASGGRGEQFFGPGTRLTVL.

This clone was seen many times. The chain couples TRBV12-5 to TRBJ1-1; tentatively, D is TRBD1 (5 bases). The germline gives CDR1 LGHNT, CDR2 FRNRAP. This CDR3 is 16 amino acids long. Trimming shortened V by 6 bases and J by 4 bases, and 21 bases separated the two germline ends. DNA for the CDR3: TGTGCTAGTGGCTCCCCTCGTTGGCAGGGTGGCACTGAAGCTTTCTTT. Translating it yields CASGSPRWQGGTEAFF.

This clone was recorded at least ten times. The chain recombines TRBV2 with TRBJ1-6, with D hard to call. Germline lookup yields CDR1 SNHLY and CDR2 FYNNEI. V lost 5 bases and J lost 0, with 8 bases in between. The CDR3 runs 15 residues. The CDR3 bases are TGTGCCAGCAGTTCCTCCGTCTCCTATAATTCACCCCTCCACTTT. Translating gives CASSSSVSYNSPLHF.

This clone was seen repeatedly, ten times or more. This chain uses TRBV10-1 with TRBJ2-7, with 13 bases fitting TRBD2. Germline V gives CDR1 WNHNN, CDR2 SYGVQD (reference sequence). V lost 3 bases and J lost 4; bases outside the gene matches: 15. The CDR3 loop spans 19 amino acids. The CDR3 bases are TGCGCCAGCAGTGACCTCCCCGGACTAGCGGGAGAGGCTGGGTACGAGCAGTACTTC. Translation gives CASSDLPGLAGEAGYEQYF.

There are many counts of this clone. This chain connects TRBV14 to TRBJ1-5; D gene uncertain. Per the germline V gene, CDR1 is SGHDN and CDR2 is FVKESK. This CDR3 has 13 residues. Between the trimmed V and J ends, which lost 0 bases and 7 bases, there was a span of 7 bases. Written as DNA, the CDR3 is TGTGCCAGCAGCCAAGATAGCCAACAGCCCCAGCATTTT. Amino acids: CASSQDSQQPQHF.

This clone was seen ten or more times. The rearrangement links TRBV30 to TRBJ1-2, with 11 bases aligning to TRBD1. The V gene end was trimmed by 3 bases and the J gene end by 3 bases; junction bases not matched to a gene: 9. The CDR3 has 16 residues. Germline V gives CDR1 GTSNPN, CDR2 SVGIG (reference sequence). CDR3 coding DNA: TGTGCCTGGAGGTGGGGCGGGACAGGGGGATACTATGGCTACACCTTC. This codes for CAWRWGGTGGYYGYTF.

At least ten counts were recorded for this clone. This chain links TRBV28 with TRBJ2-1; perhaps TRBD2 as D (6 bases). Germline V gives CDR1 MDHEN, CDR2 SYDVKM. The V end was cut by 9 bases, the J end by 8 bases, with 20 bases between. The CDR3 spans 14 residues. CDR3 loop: CASLRAGRTHEQFF. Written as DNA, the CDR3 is TGTGCCAGTTTGCGAGCGGGTCGCACCCATGAGCAGTTCTTC.

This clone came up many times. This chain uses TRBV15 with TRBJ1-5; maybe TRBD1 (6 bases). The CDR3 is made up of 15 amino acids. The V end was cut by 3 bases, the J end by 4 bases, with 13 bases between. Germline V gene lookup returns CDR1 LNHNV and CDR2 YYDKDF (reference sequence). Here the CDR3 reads CATSRETGVNQPQHF. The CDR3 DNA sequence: TGTGCCACCAGCAGGGAGACAGGAGTAAATCAGCCCCAGCATTTT. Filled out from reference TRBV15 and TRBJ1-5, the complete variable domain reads DAMVIQNPRYQVTQFGKPVTLSCSQTLNHNVMYWYQQKSSQAPKLLFHYYDKDFNNEADTPDNFQSRRPNTSFCFLDIRSPGLGDTAMYLCATSRETGVNQPQHFGDGTRLSIL.

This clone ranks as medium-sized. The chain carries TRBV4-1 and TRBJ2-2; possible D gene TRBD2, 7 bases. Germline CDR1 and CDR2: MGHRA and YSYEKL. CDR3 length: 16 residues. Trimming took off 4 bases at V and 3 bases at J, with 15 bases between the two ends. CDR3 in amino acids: CASSRLGGPDTGELFF. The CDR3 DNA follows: TGCGCCAGCAGCCGTTTGGGGGGGCCGGACACCGGGGAGCTGTTTTTT.

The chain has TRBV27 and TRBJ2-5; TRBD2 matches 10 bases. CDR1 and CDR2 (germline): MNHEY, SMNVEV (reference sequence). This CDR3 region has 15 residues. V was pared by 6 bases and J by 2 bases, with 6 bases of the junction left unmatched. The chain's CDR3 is CASSGASGSQETQYF. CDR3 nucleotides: TGTGCCAGCAGCGGGGCTAGCGGGAGTCAAGAGACCCAGTACTTC.

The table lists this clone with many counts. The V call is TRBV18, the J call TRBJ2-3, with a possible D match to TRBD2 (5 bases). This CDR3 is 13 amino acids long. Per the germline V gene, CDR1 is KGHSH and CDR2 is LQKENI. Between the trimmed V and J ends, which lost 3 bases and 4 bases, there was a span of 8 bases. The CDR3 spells CASSPTAADTQYF. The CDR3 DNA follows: TGTGCCAGCTCACCTACAGCGGCAGATACGCAGTATTTT.

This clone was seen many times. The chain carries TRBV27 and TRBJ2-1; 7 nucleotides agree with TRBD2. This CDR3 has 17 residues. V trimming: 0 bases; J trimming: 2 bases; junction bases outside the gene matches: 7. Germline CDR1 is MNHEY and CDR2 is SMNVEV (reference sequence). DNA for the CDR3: TGTGCCAGCAGTTTATCGTGGCGGGAGCGGCCCTACAATGAGCAGTTCTTC. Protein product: CASSLSWRERPYNEQFF.

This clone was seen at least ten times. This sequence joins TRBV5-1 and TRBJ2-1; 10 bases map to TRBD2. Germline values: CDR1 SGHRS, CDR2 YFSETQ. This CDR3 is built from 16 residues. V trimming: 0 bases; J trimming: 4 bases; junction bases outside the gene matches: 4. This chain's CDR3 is CASSLAPSGGYNEQFF. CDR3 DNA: TGCGCCAGCAGCTTGGCCCCTAGCGGGGGATACAATGAGCAGTTCTTC.

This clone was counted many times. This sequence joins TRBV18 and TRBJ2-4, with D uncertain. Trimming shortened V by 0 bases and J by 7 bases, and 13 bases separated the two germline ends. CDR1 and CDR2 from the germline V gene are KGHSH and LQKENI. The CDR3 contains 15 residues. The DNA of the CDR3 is TGTGCCAGCTCACCACCGTCGGGTGGATTGAACATTCAGTACTTC. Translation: CASSPPSGGLNIQYF.

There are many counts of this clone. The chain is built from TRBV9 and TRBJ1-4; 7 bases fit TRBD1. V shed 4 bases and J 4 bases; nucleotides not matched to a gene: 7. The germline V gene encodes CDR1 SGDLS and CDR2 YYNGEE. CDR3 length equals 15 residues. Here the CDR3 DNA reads TGTGCCAGCAGCCCCGGGACAGTGGTTAATGAAAAACTGTTTTTT. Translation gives CASSPGTVVNEKLFF. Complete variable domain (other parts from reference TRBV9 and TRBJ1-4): DSGVTQTPKHLITATGQRVTLRCSPRSGDLSVYWYQQSLDQGLQFLIQYYNGEERAKGNILERFSAQQFPDLHSELNLSSLELGDSALYFCASSPGTVVNEKLFFGSGTQLSVL.

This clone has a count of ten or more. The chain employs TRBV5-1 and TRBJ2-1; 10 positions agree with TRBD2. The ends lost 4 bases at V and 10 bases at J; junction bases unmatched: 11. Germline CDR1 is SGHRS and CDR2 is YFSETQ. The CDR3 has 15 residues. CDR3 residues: CASSRSGGQVGEQFF. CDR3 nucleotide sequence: TGCGCCAGCAGCCGTAGCGGGGGGCAGGTTGGGGAGCAGTTCTTC.

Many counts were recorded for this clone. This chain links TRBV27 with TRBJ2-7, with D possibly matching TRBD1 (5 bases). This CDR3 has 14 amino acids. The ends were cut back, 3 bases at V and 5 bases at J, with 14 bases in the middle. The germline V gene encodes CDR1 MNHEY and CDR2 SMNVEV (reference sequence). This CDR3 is CASSFRAGPNEQYF. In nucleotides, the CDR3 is TGTGCCAGCAGTTTCCGGGCAGGGCCCAACGAGCAGTACTTC.

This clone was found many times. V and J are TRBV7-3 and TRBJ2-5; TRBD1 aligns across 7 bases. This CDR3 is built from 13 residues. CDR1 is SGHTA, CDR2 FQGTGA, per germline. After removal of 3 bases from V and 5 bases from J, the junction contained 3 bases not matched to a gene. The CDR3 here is CASSFRGPETQYF. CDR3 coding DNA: TGTGCCAGCAGCTTTAGGGGGCCGGAGACCCAGTACTTC. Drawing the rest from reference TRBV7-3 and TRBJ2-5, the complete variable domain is GAGVSQTPSNKVTEKGKYVELRCDPISGHTALYWYRQSLGQGPEFLIYFQGTGAADDSGLPNDRFFAVRPEGSVSTLKIQRTERGDSAVYLCASSFRGPETQYFGPGTRLLVL.

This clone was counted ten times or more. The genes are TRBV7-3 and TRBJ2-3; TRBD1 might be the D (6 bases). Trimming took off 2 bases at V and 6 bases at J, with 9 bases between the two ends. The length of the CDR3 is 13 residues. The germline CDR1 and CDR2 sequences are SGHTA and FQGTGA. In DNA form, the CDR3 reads TGTGCCAGCAGCTTAGTTCAGGGGGATACGCAGTATTTT. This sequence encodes CASSLVQGDTQYF.

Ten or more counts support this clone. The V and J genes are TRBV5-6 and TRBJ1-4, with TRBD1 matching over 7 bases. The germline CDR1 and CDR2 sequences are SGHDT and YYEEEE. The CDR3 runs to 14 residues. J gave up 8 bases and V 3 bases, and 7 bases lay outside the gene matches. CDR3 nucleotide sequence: TGTGCCAGCAGCTCTAGGCAGGGGGACGAAAAACTGTTTTTT. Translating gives CASSSRQGDEKLFF.

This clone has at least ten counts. The CDR3 bases are TGTGCCAGCAGCCCTCGCCCGGGGGGTGTTGAAAAACTGTTTTTT. Translating gives CASSPRPGGVEKLFF. The V and J genes are TRBV25-1 and TRBJ1-4, with a tentative D call TRBD1 (5 bases). The V end was cut by 6 bases, the J end by 7 bases, with 18 bases between. Germline V gene sequence: CDR1 MGHDK, CDR2 SYGVNS. The CDR3 length is 15 residues.

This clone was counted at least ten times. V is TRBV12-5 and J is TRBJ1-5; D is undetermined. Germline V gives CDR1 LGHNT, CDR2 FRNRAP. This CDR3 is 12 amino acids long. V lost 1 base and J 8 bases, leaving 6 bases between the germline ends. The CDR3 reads CASGLGREPQHF. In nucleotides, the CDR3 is TGTGCTAGTGGTTTGGGCCGGGAGCCCCAGCATTTT. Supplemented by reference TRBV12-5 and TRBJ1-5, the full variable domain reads DARVTQTPRHKVTEMGQEVTMRCQPILGHNTVFWYRQTMMQGLELLAYFRNRAPLDDSGMPKDRFSAEMPDATLATLKIQPSEPRDSAVYFCASGLGREPQHFGDGTRLSIL.

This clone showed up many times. The chain's CDR3 is CASSALLAGQETQYF. CDR3 DNA: TGCGCCAGCAGCGCCCTACTAGCGGGGCAAGAGACCCAGTACTTC. The chain links TRBV5-1 to TRBJ2-5; 10 bases line up with TRBD2. V trimming: 4 bases; J trimming: 2 bases; junction bases outside the gene matches: 5. The CDR3 spans 15 residues. In germline, CDR1 is SGHRS, CDR2 YFSETQ. Drawing the rest from reference TRBV5-1 and TRBJ2-5, the complete variable domain is KAGVTQTPRYLIKTRGQQVTLSCSPISGHRSVSWYQQTPGQGLQFLFEYFSETQRNKGNFPGRFSGRQFSNSRSEMNVSTLELGDSALYLCASSALLAGQETQYFGPGTRLLVL.

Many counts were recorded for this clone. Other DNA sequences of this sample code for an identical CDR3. The CDR3 region has the DNA TGTGCCAGCAGGGAGACAGGGGGCAGGTATGGCTACACCTTC. Its protein is CASRETGGRYGYTF. V and J are TRBV2 and TRBJ1-2; TRBD1 matches at 10 bases. Germline CDR1 and CDR2: SNHLY and FYNNEI. The J segment lost 5 bases and the V segment lost 6 bases, leaving 6 bases of the junction unmatched. The CDR3 has 14 residues.

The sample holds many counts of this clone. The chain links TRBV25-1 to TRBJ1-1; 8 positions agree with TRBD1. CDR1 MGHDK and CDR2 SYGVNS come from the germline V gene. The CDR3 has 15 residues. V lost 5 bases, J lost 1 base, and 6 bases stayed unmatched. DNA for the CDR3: TGTGCCAGCAGTCCAGTGACAGGGGCGAACACTGAAGCTTTCTTT. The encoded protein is CASSPVTGANTEAFF.

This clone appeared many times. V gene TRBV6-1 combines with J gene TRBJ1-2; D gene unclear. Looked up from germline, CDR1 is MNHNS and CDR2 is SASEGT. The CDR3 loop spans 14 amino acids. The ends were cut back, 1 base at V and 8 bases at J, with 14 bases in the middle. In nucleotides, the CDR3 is TGTGCCAGCAGTGAAGGTTTCGGGATAGGGGGCTACACCTTC. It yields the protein CASSEGFGIGGYTF.

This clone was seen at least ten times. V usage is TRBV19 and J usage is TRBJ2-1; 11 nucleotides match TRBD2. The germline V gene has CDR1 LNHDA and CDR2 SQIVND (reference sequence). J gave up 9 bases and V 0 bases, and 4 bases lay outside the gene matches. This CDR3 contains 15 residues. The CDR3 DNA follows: TGTGCCAGTAGTATAGATAGCGGGGGGGCCGGTGAGCAGTTCTTC. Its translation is CASSIDSGGAGEQFF.

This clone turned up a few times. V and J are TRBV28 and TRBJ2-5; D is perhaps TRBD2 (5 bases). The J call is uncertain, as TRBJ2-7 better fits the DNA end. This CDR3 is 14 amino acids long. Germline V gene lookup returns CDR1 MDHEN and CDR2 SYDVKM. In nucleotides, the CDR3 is TGTGCCAGCAGTTTAAGTCTAGAGGGCAACGAGCAGTACTTC. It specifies CASSLSLEGNEQYF.

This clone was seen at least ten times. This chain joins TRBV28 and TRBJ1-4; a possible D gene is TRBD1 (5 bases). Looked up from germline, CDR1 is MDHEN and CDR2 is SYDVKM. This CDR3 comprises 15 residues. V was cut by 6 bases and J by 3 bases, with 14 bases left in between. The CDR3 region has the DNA TGTGCCAGCAGCCCTCCAGGGTCAGCTAATGAAAAACTGTTTTTT. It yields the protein CASSPPGSANEKLFF.

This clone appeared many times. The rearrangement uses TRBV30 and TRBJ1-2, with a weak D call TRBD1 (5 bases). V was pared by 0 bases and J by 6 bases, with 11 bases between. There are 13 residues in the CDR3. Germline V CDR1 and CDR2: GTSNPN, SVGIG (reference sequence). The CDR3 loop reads CAWSVGPGNGYTF. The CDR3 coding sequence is TGTGCCTGGAGTGTAGGGCCAGGGAATGGCTACACCTTC.

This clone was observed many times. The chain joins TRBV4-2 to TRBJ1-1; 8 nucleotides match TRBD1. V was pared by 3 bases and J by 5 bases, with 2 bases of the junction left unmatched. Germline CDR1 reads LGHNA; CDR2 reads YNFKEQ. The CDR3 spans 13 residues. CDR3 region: CASSHQGATEAFF. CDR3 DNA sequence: TGTGCCAGCAGCCACCAGGGGGCGACTGAAGCTTTCTTT.

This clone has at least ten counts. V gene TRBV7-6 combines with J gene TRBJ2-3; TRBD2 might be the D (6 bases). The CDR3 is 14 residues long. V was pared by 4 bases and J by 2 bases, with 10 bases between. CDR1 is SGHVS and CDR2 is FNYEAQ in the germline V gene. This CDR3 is CASSYRDFTDTQYF. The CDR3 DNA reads TGTGCCAGCAGCTACCGGGACTTCACAGATACGCAGTATTTT.